This section outlines one T cell receptor beta chain sequence together with its context. Its antigen is as yet unknown. The ends were cut back, 0 bases at V and 4 bases at J, with 12 bases in the middle. The germline V gene encodes CDR1 ENHRY and CDR2 SYGVKD. This CDR3 region has 15 residues. The source of the sample is a study of cytomegalovirus exposure and HLA in healthy donors. About the research overall: An earlier analysis identified 120 million or so unique TCR beta sequences in about 170 million T cells. Study conclusions and caveats: Judged likely to be a sequencing artifact was a cluster of highly shared sequence variants. TRBV6-2, TRBV6-3 and some other V segments were unresolvable in 87-base-pair reads. TCR beta chain V- and J-gene trimming was linked, in a later analysis, to a missense variant in DCLRE1C.

Primers included in the PCR were 60 Vbeta and 13 Jbeta primers. The assay was immunoSEQ multiplex PCR, and TCRdb's table has in-frame clones only and misses some. The sample includes over 130,000 clones, around three quarters of them seen just once. This chain uses TRBV10-3 with TRBJ1-2; maybe TRBD1 (6 bases). The sequenced sample consisted of PBMCs. The TCR originated in a middle-aged woman in good health and CMV-seropositive. The CDR3 DNA is TGTGCCATCAGTGAGTCGACGAAGGGGGTCTATGGCTACACCTTC. It yields the protein CAISESTKGVYGYTF.